Following are 31 T cell receptor beta chains from one sample sequenced in a study of T-cell memory formation after mild COVID-19 (dated by TCRdb to about 2021). The library was obtained by 5' RACE. TCRdb records Illumina NovaSeq 6000 as the sequencer. Through fastp at Q25 and MiXCR, TCRdb rebuilt clones from the public reads, retaining in-frame beta chains. Identical CDR3 protein sequences are pooled into one entry, listed with their most common genes and DNA. The sample yields 150,000 to 200,000 distinct CDR3 sequences; more than 12% were counted once. About 14% of the sample comes from the top ten. Material: PBMCs or a T cell subset sorted from them (not recorded which). The receptors shown here come from an adult woman who had mild COVID-19 (a few samples of this study predate the infection). The sample titles of this study are shuffled in the database, so cell type and time point are left out; the donor was told from shared clones.

This clonotype was seen at least ten times. CDR3 in amino acids: CASSFGGANTGELFF. The CDR3 coding sequence is TGTGCCAGCAGCTTCGGCGGTGCGAACACCGGGGAGCTGTTTTTT. The chain employs TRBV7-9 and TRBJ2-2; D gene unclear. The CDR3 has 15 residues. Trimming left V 3 bases short and J 0 bases short, with 8 bases between. Germline loops: CDR1 SEHNR, CDR2 FQNEAQ (reference sequence). Looking up the rest from reference TRBV7-9 and TRBJ2-2 gives the full variable domain: DTGVSQNPRHKITKRGQNVTFRCDPISEHNRLYWYRQTLGQGPEFLTYFQNEAQLEKSRLLSDRFSAERPKGSFSTLEIQRTEQGDSAMYLCASSFGGANTGELFFGEGSRLTVL.

The gene calls are TRBV29-1 and TRBJ2-7, with D maybe TRBD1 (5 bases). The CDR3 length is 12 residues. The germline gives CDR1 SQVTM, CDR2 ANQGSEA. Trimming removed 2 bases at V and 3 bases at J, with 8 bases between. CDR3 loop: CSVEKTDYEQYF. DNA for the CDR3: TGCAGCGTTGAAAAGACAGACTACGAGCAGTACTTC.

A few counts support this clonotype. The chain links TRBV5-4 to TRBJ2-7; D is tentatively TRBD1 or TRBD2 (5 bases each). The V gene lost 5 bases and the J gene lost 3 bases, with 18 bases spanning the gap. This CDR3 has 15 amino acids. In germline, CDR1 is SGHNT, CDR2 YYREEE (reference sequence). The CDR3, as DNA: TGTGCCAGCAGGGCTGACAGTGGGACCCACTACGAGCAGTACTTC. As protein: CASRADSGTHYEQYF.

At least ten counts were recorded for this clonotype. This chain joins TRBV7-3 and TRBJ2-3; D might be TRBD1 (5 bases). The V and J ends lost 5 bases and 3 bases respectively, with 9 bases between them. The germline V gene has CDR1 SGHTA and CDR2 FQGTGA. The CDR3 covers 13 residues. CDR3 DNA: TGTGCCAGCAGCCTGGGGCAAACAGATACGCAGTATTTT. Encoded protein: CASSLGQTDTQYF.

This rearrangement joins TRBV12-3 or TRBV12-4 to TRBJ2-5; D uncertain. The length of the CDR3 is 14 residues. With 3 bases removed from V and 2 bases from J, the gap between germline ends came to 10 bases. CDR3 region: CASSFKRLQETQYF. CDR3 DNA: TGTGCCAGCAGTTTTAAAAGATTACAAGAGACCCAGTACTTC.

This clonotype was counted only a few times. The V gene is TRBV7-8, the J gene TRBJ2-2, with TRBD2 matching 9 bases. Germline V CDR1 and CDR2: SGHVS, FQNEAQ. With 0 bases clipped from V and 5 bases from J, the junction kept 7 bases outside the gene matches. There are 17 residues in the CDR3. The CDR3 DNA sequence: TGTGCCAGCAGCTTAGCCCCGTGGCGGGGGGGTACCGGGGAGCTGTTTTTT. Its translation is CASSLAPWRGGTGELFF.

This clonotype was seen many times. The chain recombines TRBV27 with TRBJ2-7, with 7 bases aligning to TRBD2. V gave up 6 bases and J gave up 2 bases; unmatched junction bases: 10. This CDR3 spans 15 amino acids. Germline-derived CDR1 and CDR2 are MNHEY and SMNVEV (reference sequence). CDR3 nucleotide sequence: TGTGCCAGCAGCCAATGGGGGGGTACGCCCTACGAGCAGTACTTC. Protein sequence: CASSQWGGTPYEQYF.

The table lists this clonotype with many counts. The chain couples TRBV24-1 to TRBJ1-1; 8 bases are a match to TRBD1. CDR3 length: 15 amino acids. The V gene's germline CDR1 is KGHDR and CDR2 SFDVKD. The ends lost 1 base at V and 1 base at J; junction bases unmatched: 1. The CDR3 region is CATSDLGTGNTEAFF. The CDR3 region has the DNA TGTGCCACCAGTGATTTAGGGACAGGGAACACTGAAGCTTTCTTT.

This clonotype was seen a few times. The chain employs TRBV18 and TRBJ2-7; D gene unclear. From germline, CDR1 is KGHSH and CDR2 LQKENI. V dropped 2 bases and J dropped 2 bases, with 10 bases sitting between them. CDR3 length equals 14 residues. The CDR3 DNA follows: TGTGCCAGCTCACCAGGTTCTGCACCCTACGAGCAGTACTTC. As protein: CASSPGSAPYEQYF.

The chain uses TRBV12-3 or TRBV12-4 and TRBJ1-1, with D perhaps matching TRBD1 (5 bases). V gave up 2 bases and J gave up 5 bases, with 9 bases separating them. The CDR3 contains 13 residues. In DNA, the CDR3 is TGTGCCAGCAGTTTACAGGGCCTGACTGAAGCTTTCTTT. Amino acid sequence: CASSLQGLTEAFF.

CDR3 DNA: TGTGCCAGCAGTTTATCGGGACTAGCCTACGAGCAGTACTTC. Translation gives CASSLSGLAYEQYF. This chain uses TRBV27 with TRBJ2-7, with 8 nucleotides matching TRBD2. Germline V CDR1 and CDR2: MNHEY, SMNVEV (reference sequence). This CDR3 has 14 amino acids. V lost 0 bases and J lost 2; bases outside the gene matches: 0.

This clonotype was picked up a small number of times. The V gene is TRBV18, the J gene TRBJ1-1, with a weak D call TRBD1 (6 bases). This CDR3 is built from 16 residues. Trimming shortened V by 2 bases and J by 1 base, and 14 bases separated the two germline ends. The germline V gene has CDR1 KGHSH and CDR2 LQKENI. CDR3 loop: CASSPGIRGQNTEAFF. Here the CDR3 DNA reads TGTGCCAGCTCACCAGGCATTCGGGGGCAGAACACTGAAGCTTTCTTT.

This chain connects TRBV5-1 to TRBJ2-7; D not resolved. CDR1 SGHRS and CDR2 YFSETQ come from the germline V gene. The CDR3 has 14 residues. Trimming stripped 0 bases from V and 3 bases from J, with 10 bases between. The CDR3 loop reads CASSLEGFLYEQYF. CDR3 in DNA: TGCGCCAGCAGCTTGGAAGGGTTCCTCTACGAGCAGTACTTC.

This clonotype was seen a handful of times. The rearrangement joins TRBV3-1 to TRBJ1-2; D is unresolved. CDR1 LGHDT and CDR2 YNNKEL come from the germline V gene (reference sequence). The CDR3 covers 12 residues. The V and J ends lost 1 base and 4 bases respectively, with 4 bases between them. Written as DNA, the CDR3 is TGTGCCAGCAGCCAAGTTGCCTATGGCTACACCTTC. This sequence encodes CASSQVAYGYTF.

The rearrangement joins TRBV6-2 or TRBV6-3 to TRBJ1-5; a possible D gene is TRBD1 (6 bases). Germline V gene lookup returns CDR1 MNHEY and CDR2 SVGEGT. The CDR3 extends over 16 amino acids. The germline V and J ends were trimmed by 4 bases and 1 base, with 14 bases remaining between them. The CDR3 here is CASSSNTGKSNQPQHF. The CDR3 DNA is TGTGCCAGCAGTTCCAATACAGGGAAGAGCAATCAGCCCCAGCATTTT.

V is TRBV7-9 and J is TRBJ2-7; D gene ambiguous. The CDR3 is 17 amino acids. CDR1 and CDR2 from the germline V gene are SEHNR and FQNEAQ (reference sequence). Trimming pared 1 base from V and 0 bases from J, leaving 16 bases between. CDR3: CASSLGGYGPGSYEQYF. In DNA, the CDR3 is TGTGCCAGCAGCTTAGGCGGATATGGACCGGGCTCCTACGAGCAGTACTTC.

The gene calls are TRBV9 and TRBJ2-3; D not resolved. With 2 bases removed from V and 6 bases from J, the gap between germline ends came to 10 bases. This CDR3 is built from 13 residues. The germline gives CDR1 SGDLS, CDR2 YYNGEE. This CDR3 reads CASSVKSFDTQYF. The CDR3 bases are TGTGCCAGCAGCGTTAAGAGTTTTGATACGCAGTATTTT.

The table lists this clonotype with many counts. V gene TRBV4-2 combines with J gene TRBJ2-1; 10 bases match TRBD2. Germline V gene lookup returns CDR1 LGHNA and CDR2 YNFKEQ. Trimming took 0 bases from V and 8 from J; bases not matched to a gene: 7. There are 16 residues in the CDR3. The CDR3 coding sequence is TGTGCCAGCAGCCAAGATTGGAGCGGGGGGGCCTATGAGCAGTTCTTC. This encodes CASSQDWSGGAYEQFF.

The chain has TRBV9 and TRBJ2-1; a weak D match, TRBD1 (6 bases). The CDR3 contains 15 residues. Trimming pared 0 bases from V and 5 bases from J, leaving 12 bases between. Germline-derived CDR1 and CDR2 are SGDLS and YYNGEE. This CDR3 reads CASSVAGTGNNEQFF. CDR3 DNA sequence: TGTGCCAGCAGCGTAGCGGGTACAGGGAACAATGAGCAGTTCTTC.

This clonotype was detected only a few times. The V gene is TRBV14, the J gene TRBJ2-1, with D maybe TRBD2 (6 bases). CDR1 is SGHDN and CDR2 is FVKESK in the germline V gene. Trimming took 6 bases from V and 4 from J, leaving 13 bases between them. The CDR3 contains 14 residues. CDR3 region: CASSRGSGYNEQFF. The CDR3 coding sequence is TGTGCCAGCAGTCGAGGGAGCGGGTACAATGAGCAGTTCTTC.

The chain carries TRBV5-1 and TRBJ2-5; D ambiguous. Trimming removed 1 base from V and 2 bases from J, with 12 bases in between. The CDR3 is made up of 15 amino acids. The germline V gene encodes CDR1 SGHRS and CDR2 YFSETQ. The DNA of the CDR3 is TGCGCCAGCAGCTTGATCTTGGCAACTCAAGAGACCCAGTACTTC. Its translation: CASSLILATQETQYF.

This clonotype was detected only once. The chain couples TRBV12-3 or TRBV12-4 to TRBJ2-7, with 8 bases fitting TRBD2. V shed 6 bases, J shed 6 bases, and the junction held 7 bases outside the gene matches. This CDR3 is built from 13 residues. The CDR3: CASRQPGLGEQYF. In nucleotides, the CDR3 is TGTGCCAGCAGACAACCGGGACTAGGCGAGCAGTACTTC.

This clonotype showed up just a few times. J is TRBJ1-6 and V is TRBV7-9; the D is unclear. Germline V gene sequence: CDR1 SEHNR, CDR2 FQNEAQ (reference sequence). The CDR3 totals 16 residues. The V and J ends lost 5 bases and 10 bases respectively, with 21 bases between them. The CDR3 bases are TGTGCCAGCAGCCAGTCCGGTGGTAGGGCCGGCTCACCCCTCCACTTT. As protein: CASSQSGGRAGSPLHF.

The J gene is TRBJ1-2, the V gene TRBV20-1; no clear D. This CDR3 has 14 residues. V lost 2 bases and J 5 bases, leaving 15 bases between the germline ends. Germline V gene sequence: CDR1 DFQATT, CDR2 SNEGSKA (reference sequence). The CDR3 DNA sequence: TGCAGTGCTAGATTGGAGCGGATGTATTATGGCTACACCTTC. It translates to CSARLERMYYGYTF.

V gene TRBV30 combines with J gene TRBJ2-1; 10 nucleotides match TRBD2. Trimming cost V 2 bases and J 2 bases; bases outside gene matches: 9. The CDR3 has 17 residues. In germline, CDR1 is GTSNPN, CDR2 SVGIG (reference sequence). The CDR3 DNA is TGTGCCTGGAGTTCCTTTTCTAGCGGGGGACCCTACAATGAGCAGTTCTTC. Its translation: CAWSSFSSGGPYNEQFF.

This clonotype was observed a handful of times. CDR3: CASKVDRTKISYEQYF. The CDR3 DNA sequence: TGTGCCAGCAAGGTTGACAGAACTAAGATTTCCTACGAGCAGTACTTC. The chain couples TRBV27 to TRBJ2-7; D may be TRBD1 (5 bases). CDR1 MNHEY and CDR2 SMNVEV come from the germline V gene (reference sequence). With 7 bases removed from V and 1 base from J, the gap between germline ends came to 20 bases. This CDR3 has 16 amino acids.

This rearrangement joins TRBV10-3 to TRBJ2-1; D gene ambiguous. CDR1 ENHRY and CDR2 SYGVKD come from the germline V gene. This CDR3 comprises 15 residues. V was pared by 3 bases and J by 8 bases, with 17 bases between. The CDR3 reads CAISDVWGTLDEQFF. CDR3 nucleotide sequence: TGTGCCATCAGTGATGTGTGGGGTACTCTAGATGAGCAGTTCTTC.

Only a few counts were recorded for this clonotype. The CDR3 DNA reads TGTGCCACCTCTTCGTTGGTAATCAATGAGCAGTTCTTC. Its protein product is CATSSLVINEQFF. This rearrangement joins TRBV24-1 to TRBJ2-1; D remains ambiguous. V gave up 9 bases and J gave up 6 bases, with 14 bases separating them. In germline, CDR1 is KGHDR, CDR2 SFDVKD. This CDR3 is built from 13 residues.

This clonotype occurred a few times. The junction departs from the called germline gene at one end, perhaps through a read error. The rearrangement links TRBV12-3 or TRBV12-4 to TRBJ2-5; TRBD2 aligns across 8 bases. This CDR3 contains 14 residues. The CDR3 loop reads CASRVAGYQETQYF. In DNA, the CDR3 is TGTGCCAGCAGAGTAGCGGGGTACCAGGAGACCCAGTACTTC.

The chain employs TRBV7-7 and TRBJ2-3; D is uncertain. The germline V gene encodes CDR1 SSHAT and CDR2 FNYEAQ (reference sequence). The CDR3 spans 13 residues. Between the trimmed V and J ends, which lost 6 bases and 3 bases, there was a span of 10 bases. CDR3 sequence (DNA): TGTGCCAGCAGTGATCGCGTAACAGATACGCAGTATTTT. The encoded protein is CASSDRVTDTQYF.

This clonotype was seen more than once but under ten times. The CDR3 sequence is CASSLQAPGDTQYF. In DNA form, the CDR3 reads TGCGCCAGCAGCTTGCAGGCCCCGGGGGATACGCAGTATTTT. The gene calls are TRBV5-1 and TRBJ2-3; possibly TRBD2 for D (5 bases). Trimming cost V 1 base and J 6 bases, with 12 bases left between them. The V gene's germline CDR1 is SGHRS and CDR2 YFSETQ. CDR3 length: 14 amino acids.